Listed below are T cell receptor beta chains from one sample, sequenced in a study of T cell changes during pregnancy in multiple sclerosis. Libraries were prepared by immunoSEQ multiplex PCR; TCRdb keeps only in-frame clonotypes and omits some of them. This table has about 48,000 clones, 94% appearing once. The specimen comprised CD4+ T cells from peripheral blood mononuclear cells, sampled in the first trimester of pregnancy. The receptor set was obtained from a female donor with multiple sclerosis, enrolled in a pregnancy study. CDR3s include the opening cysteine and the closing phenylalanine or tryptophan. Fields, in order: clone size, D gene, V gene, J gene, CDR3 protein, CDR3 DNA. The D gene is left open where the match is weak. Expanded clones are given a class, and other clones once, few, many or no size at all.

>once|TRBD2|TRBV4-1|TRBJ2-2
CASSNPLAGARTGELFF
TGCGCCAGCAGCAACCCGCTAGCGGGGGCCCGCACCGGGGAGCTGTTTTTT
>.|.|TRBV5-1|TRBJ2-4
CASSPGMGAFRAKNIQYF
TGCGCCAGCAGCCCGGGTATGGGGGCCTTTCGGGCCAAAAACATTCAGTACTTC
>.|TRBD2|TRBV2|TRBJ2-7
CASDRGAGGFYEQYF
TGTGCCAGCGATCGTGGCGCGGGGGGCTTTTACGAGCAGTACTTC
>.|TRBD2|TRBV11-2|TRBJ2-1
CASSLAGLGSGEQFF
TGTGCCAGCAGCTTAGCGGGACTAGGGTCGGGTGAGCAGTTCTTC
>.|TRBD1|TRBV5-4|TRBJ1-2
CASSWGQGINYGYTF
TGTGCCAGCAGCTGGGGACAGGGGATTAACTATGGCTACACCTTC
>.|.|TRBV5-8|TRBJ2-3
CASSSVSGTNTDTQYF
TGTGCCAGCAGTTCGGTGAGCGGGACAAACACAGATACGCAGTATTTT
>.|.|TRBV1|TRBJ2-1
CTSSQDCVRVEQFF
TGCACCAGCAGCCAAGATTGTGTCAGGGTTGAGCAGTTCTTC
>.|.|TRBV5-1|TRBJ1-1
CASSSRVPMNTEAFF
TGCGCCAGCAGCAGCAGGGTACCCATGAACACTGAAGCTTTCTTT
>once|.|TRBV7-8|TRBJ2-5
CASSLAYETQYF
TGTGCCAGCAGCTTAGCGTATGAGACCCAGTACTTC
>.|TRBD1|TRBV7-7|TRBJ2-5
CASSLAPDRVETQYF
TGTGCTAGCAGCTTAGCCCCGGACAGGGTAGAGACCCAGTACTTC
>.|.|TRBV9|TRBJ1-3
CASTGVAGNTIYF
TGTGCCAGCACCGGAGTTGCTGGAAACACCATATATTTT
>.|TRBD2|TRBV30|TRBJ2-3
CAWSNGGGLADTQYF
TGTGCCTGGAGTAACGGGGGGGGCCTCGCAGATACGCAGTATTTT
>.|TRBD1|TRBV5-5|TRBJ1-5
CASSRRGTGGNQPQHF
TGTGCCAGCAGCCGTCGGGGGACAGGGGGCAATCAGCCCCAGCATTTT
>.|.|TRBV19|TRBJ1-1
CASSISFRENTEAFF
TGTGCCAGTAGTATCTCTTTTCGGGAGAACACTGAAGCTTTCTTT
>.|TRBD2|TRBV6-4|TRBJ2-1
CASSDPASGVDEQFF
TGTGCCAGCAGTGACCCCGCTAGCGGGGTTGATGAGCAGTTCTTC
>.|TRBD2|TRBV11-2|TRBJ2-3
CASSLVGGLDTQYF
TGTGCCAGCAGCTTAGTGGGAGGGCTGGATACGCAGTATTTT
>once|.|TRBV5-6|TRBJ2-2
CASSLGTTNTGELFF
TGTGCCAGCAGCTTGGGGACTACGAACACCGGGGAGCTGTTTTTT
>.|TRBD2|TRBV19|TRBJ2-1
CASIPGGLADYNEQFF
TGTGCCAGTATTCCCGGTGGACTAGCGGACTACAATGAGCAGTTCTTC
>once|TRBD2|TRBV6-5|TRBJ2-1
CASSRTSWPEQFF
TGTGCCAGCAGTCGGACTAGTTGGCCTGAGCAGTTCTTC
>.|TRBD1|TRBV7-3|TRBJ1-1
CASSPGQGNTEAFF
TGTGCCAGCAGCCCGGGACAGGGAAACACTGAAGCTTTCTTT
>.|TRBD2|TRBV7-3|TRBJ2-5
CASSLSGEETQYF
TGTGCCAGCAGCCTGAGCGGGGAAGAGACCCAGTACTTC
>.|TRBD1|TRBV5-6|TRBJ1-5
CASSLGGGGQPQHF
TGTGCCAGCAGCTTGGGAGGGGGCGGGCAGCCCCAGCATTTT
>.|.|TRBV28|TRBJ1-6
CASRNIPGGGKSPLHF
TGTGCCAGCAGGAATATACCGGGGGGGGGTAAGTCACCCCTCCACTTT
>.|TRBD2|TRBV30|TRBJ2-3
CAWRSVAGYTDTQYF
TGTGCCTGGAGGTCGGTAGCGGGGTACACAGATACGCAGTATTTT
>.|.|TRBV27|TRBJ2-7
CASSPEFTGSIQFEQYF
TGTGCCAGCAGCCCTGAGTTTACAGGCTCGATCCAATTCGAGCAGTACTTC